Each of the 13 T cell receptor beta chains below was sequenced from the same sample in a study of PD-1 blockade in mismatch repair-deficient tumors. Sequenced by immunoSEQ multiplex PCR; TCRdb stores in-frame clones only, minus some. This sample carries around 17,000 clones, nearly 85% of them seen once, and the ten largest clones take about 1.5%. The sequencing here drew on PBMCs, taken less than 25 weeks after starting pembrolizumab. The origin of the receptors is an adult with mismatch repair-deficient cancer.

This chain uses TRBV11-3 with TRBJ2-5; possibly TRBD2 for D (6 bases). The V gene lost 3 bases and the J gene lost 7 bases, with 6 bases spanning the gap. Germline CDR1 SGHNT, CDR2 YENEEA. The length of the CDR3 is 11 residues. CDR3 in amino acids: CASSLGGTQYF. Here the CDR3 DNA reads TGTGCCAGCAGCTTGGGGGGGACCCAGTACTTC.

CDR3 residues: CASSLASGAGLSGNTIYF. For the CDR3, the DNA is TGCGCCAGCAGCTTGGCCTCTGGTGCAGGGCTCTCTGGAAACACCATATATTTT. This sequence joins TRBV5-1 and TRBJ1-3; D may be TRBD1 (5 bases). This CDR3 contains 18 residues. Deletions cut 0 bases from V and 0 bases from J, with 16 bases between. The germline gives CDR1 SGHRS, CDR2 YFSETQ.

J is TRBJ2-2 and V is TRBV19; 16 nucleotides match TRBD2. Germline values: CDR1 LNHDA, CDR2 SQIVND (reference sequence). V shed 3 bases and J 7 bases; nucleotides not matched to a gene: 5. The CDR3 consists of 17 residues. CDR3 sequence reads: CASSMGLAGGPGGELFF. In DNA, the CDR3 is TGTGCCAGTAGTATGGGACTAGCGGGAGGGCCCGGCGGGGAGCTGTTTTTT.

The count of this clone is one. The CDR3 is CASSKLAGLAGILTGELFF. The CDR3 DNA follows: TGTGCCAGCAGCAAGCTTGCGGGACTAGCGGGAATTCTGACCGGGGAGCTGTTTTTT. The V gene is TRBV7-9, the J gene TRBJ2-2; TRBD2 matches 13 bases. Germline assignment: CDR1 SEHNR and CDR2 FQNEAQ (reference sequence). The CDR3 is 19 amino acids. V was clipped by 5 bases and J by 5 bases; unmatched bases: 14.

The V call is TRBV2, the J call TRBJ1-2; 7 bases agree with TRBD1. J was trimmed by 4 bases and V by 6 bases; bases with no gene match: 8. The CDR3 is 14 residues long. Germline CDR1 is SNHLY and CDR2 is FYNNEI. The CDR3 sequence: CASSRDRTSYGYTF. The CDR3 nucleotides read TGTGCCAGCAGCCGGGACAGAACGTCCTATGGCTACACCTTC.

Only a few counts were recorded for this clone. CDR3: CATQDEGGLAGPSSYEQYF. The CDR3 DNA reads as TGTGCCACCCAAGACGAGGGGGGACTAGCGGGACCAAGCTCCTACGAGCAGTACTTC. The chain combines TRBV10-3 with TRBJ2-7; TRBD2 aligns across 13 bases. V lost 10 bases, J lost 0 bases, and 18 bases stayed unmatched. CDR3 size: 19 residues. Germline CDR1 reads ENHRY; CDR2 reads SYGVKD.

In its sample, this clone was seen once. This chain connects TRBV2 to TRBJ1-2; 8 bases line up with TRBD1. This CDR3 region has 17 residues. The junction had 17 bases not matched to a gene; V was cut back by 4 bases and J by 7 bases. The germline V gene has CDR1 SNHLY and CDR2 FYNNEI. CDR3 coding DNA: TGTGCCAGCAGTGGGTCTGAACCAGGACAGGGTGTTCCTGGCTACACCTTC. It yields the protein CASSGSEPGQGVPGYTF.

V usage is TRBV28 and J usage is TRBJ2-1, with D possibly TRBD2 on 5 matching bases. Trimming cost V 8 bases and J 10 bases, with 27 bases left between them. CDR1 is MDHEN and CDR2 is SYDVKM in the germline V gene. The CDR3 sequence is 16 residues long. The CDR3 DNA reads as TGTGCCAGCGGGTTCACCGGGTTAGCCCGGGAAGTAGAGCAGTTCTTC. This translates into CASGFTGLAREVEQFF.

The chain is built from TRBV5-1 and TRBJ2-6, with 7 bases that match TRBD2. Looked up from germline, CDR1 is SGHRS and CDR2 is YFSETQ. The trim removed 4 bases at V and 4 bases at J, leaving 2 bases unmatched. This CDR3 has 14 residues. The CDR3 sequence: CASSGGVGANVLTF. In DNA form, the CDR3 reads TGCGCCAGCAGCGGGGGGGTCGGGGCCAACGTCCTGACTTTC. Variable domain in full (rest from reference TRBV5-1 and TRBJ2-6): KAGVTQTPRYLIKTRGQQVTLSCSPISGHRSVSWYQQTPGQGLQFLFEYFSETQRNKGNFPGRFSGRQFSNSRSEMNVSTLELGDSALYLCASSGGVGANVLTFGAGSRLTVL.

The V and J genes are TRBV7-8 and TRBJ2-7; 9 nucleotides agree with TRBD2. Germline CDR1 is SGHVS and CDR2 is FQNEAQ. The CDR3 loop spans 16 amino acids. J lost 2 bases, V lost 1 base, and 6 bases had no gene match. DNA of the CDR3: TGTGCCAGCAGCTTAGGGGGCGGGAGGGAAGCCTACGAGCAGTACTTC. It yields the protein CASSLGGGREAYEQYF.

This clone is a singleton in its sample. V and J are TRBV30 and TRBJ1-2; D might be TRBD1 (5 bases). Germline lookup yields CDR1 GTSNPN and CDR2 SVGIG (reference sequence). This CDR3 region has 12 residues. Trimming took off 0 bases at V and 5 bases at J, with 7 bases between the two ends. CDR3 coding DNA: TGTGCCTGGAGTGTGGGGGGTTATGGCTACACCTTC. It translates to CAWSVGGYGYTF.

This clone was counted once. The chain carries TRBV18 and TRBJ1-1, with 7 nucleotides matching TRBD1. V lost 4 bases and J lost 2; bases outside the gene matches: 4. Germline V gene data show CDR1 as KGHSH and CDR2 as LQKENI. The CDR3 covers 14 residues. CDR3 nucleotides: TGTGCCAGCTCACTTGGACAGGCAAACACTGAAGCTTTCTTT. Translation: CASSLGQANTEAFF. The full variable domain, its missing parts supplied by reference TRBV18 and TRBJ1-1, is NAGVMQNPRHLVRRRGQEARLRCSPMKGHSHVYWYRQLPEEGLKFMVYLQKENIIDESGMPKERFSAEFPKEGPSILRIQQVVRGDSAAYFCASSLGQANTEAFFGQGTRLTVV.

V usage is TRBV5-5 and J usage is TRBJ1-1; TRBD1 is a possible D gene (5 bases). Germline CDR1 is SGHKS and CDR2 is YYEKEE (reference sequence). Trimming took off 4 bases at V and 7 bases at J, with 11 bases between the two ends. CDR3 length: 12 amino acids. The CDR3: CASSLRAVEAFF. Written as DNA, the CDR3 is TGTGCCAGCAGCCTCAGGGCAGTTGAAGCTTTCTTT.